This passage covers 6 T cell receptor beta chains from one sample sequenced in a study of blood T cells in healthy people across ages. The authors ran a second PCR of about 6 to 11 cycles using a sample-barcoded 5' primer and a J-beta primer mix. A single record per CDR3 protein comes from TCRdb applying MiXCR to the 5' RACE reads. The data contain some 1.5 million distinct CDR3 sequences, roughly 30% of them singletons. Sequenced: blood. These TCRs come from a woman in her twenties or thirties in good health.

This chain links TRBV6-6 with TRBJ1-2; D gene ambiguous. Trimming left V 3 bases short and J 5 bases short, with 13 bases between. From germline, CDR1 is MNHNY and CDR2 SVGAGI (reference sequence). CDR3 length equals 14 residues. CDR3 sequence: CASSYGPRVYGYTF. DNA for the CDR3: TGTGCCAGCAGTTATGGTCCCCGAGTTTATGGCTACACCTTC.

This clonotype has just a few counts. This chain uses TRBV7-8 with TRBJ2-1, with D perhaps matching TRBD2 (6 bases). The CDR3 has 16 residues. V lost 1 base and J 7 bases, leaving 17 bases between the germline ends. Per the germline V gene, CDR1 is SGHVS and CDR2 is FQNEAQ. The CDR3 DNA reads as TGTGCCAGCAGCTTAGGGTACCGGGGGAGGATAAATGAGCAGTTCTTC. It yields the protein CASSLGYRGRINEQFF.

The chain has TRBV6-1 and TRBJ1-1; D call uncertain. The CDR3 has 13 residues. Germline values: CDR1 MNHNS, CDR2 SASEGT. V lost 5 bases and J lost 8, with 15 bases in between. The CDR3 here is CASSPLGFGEAFF. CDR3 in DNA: TGTGCCAGCAGTCCCTTAGGGTTTGGGGAAGCTTTCTTT.

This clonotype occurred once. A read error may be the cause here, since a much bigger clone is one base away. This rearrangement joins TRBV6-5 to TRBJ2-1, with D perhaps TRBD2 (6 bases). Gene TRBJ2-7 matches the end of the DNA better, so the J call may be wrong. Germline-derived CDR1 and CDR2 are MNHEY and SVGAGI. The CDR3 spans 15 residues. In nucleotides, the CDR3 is TGTGCCAGCAGTTACTGGGGGGAGAATTACAATGAGCAGTACTTC. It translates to CASSYWGENYNEQYF.

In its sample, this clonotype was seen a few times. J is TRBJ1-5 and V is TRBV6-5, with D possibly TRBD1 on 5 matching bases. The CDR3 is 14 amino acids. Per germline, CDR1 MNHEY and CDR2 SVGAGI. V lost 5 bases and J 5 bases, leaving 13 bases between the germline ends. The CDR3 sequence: CASSREGVDQPQHF. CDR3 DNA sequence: TGTGCCAGCAGTCGGGAAGGGGTGGATCAGCCCCAGCATTTT.

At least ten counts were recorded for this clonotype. The CDR3 sequence: CASRRATSGGNEQFF. DNA of the CDR3: TGCGCCAGCAGGCGTGCGACTAGCGGGGGAAATGAGCAGTTCTTC. The chain combines TRBV5-1 with TRBJ2-1; 12 positions match TRBD2. The CDR3 covers 15 residues. V trimming: 5 bases; J trimming: 7 bases; junction bases outside the gene matches: 7. CDR1 and CDR2 from the germline V gene are SGHRS and YFSETQ.